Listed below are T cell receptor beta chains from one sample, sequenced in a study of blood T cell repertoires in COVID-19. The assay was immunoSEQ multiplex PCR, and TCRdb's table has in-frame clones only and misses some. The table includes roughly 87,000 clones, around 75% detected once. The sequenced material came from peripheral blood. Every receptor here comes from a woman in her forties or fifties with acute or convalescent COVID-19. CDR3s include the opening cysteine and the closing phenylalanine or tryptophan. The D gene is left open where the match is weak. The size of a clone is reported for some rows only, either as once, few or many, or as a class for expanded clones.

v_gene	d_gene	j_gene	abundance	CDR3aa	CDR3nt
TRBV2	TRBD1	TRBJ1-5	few	CASSRTGEGGSNQPQHF	TGTGCCAGCAGCAGGACAGGGGAAGGGGGAAGCAATCAGCCCCAGCATTTT
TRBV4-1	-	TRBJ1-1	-	CASSQGQGANTEAFF	TGCGCCAGCAGCCAAGGTCAGGGCGCGAACACTGAAGCTTTCTTT
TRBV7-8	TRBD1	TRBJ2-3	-	CASSFSQGVTSTDTQYF	TGTGCCAGCAGCTTCTCACAGGGGGTAACTAGCACAGATACGCAGTATTTT
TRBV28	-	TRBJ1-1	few	CASSNRGEGGAFF	TGTGCCAGCAGTAACCGGGGGGAGGGAGGGGCTTTCTTT
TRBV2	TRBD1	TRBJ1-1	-	CASSLKTGTLSTFF	TGTGCCAGCAGCCTTAAGACAGGGACCCTTAGCACTTTCTTT
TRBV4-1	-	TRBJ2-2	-	CASSSRGQGNTGELFF	TGCGCCAGCAGCTCTAGGGGCCAGGGGAACACCGGGGAGCTGTTTTTT
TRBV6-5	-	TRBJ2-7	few	CASSLRTAPYEQYF	TGTGCCAGCAGTCTACGGACTGCGCCCTACGAGCAGTACTTC
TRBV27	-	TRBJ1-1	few	CASSLWGGGRESTEAFF	TGTGCCAGCAGTTTATGGGGGGGTGGCAGGGAATCGACTGAAGCTTTCTTT
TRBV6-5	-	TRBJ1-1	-	CASSNAPGDDTEAFF	TGTGCCAGCAGTAACGCACCAGGGGACGACACTGAAGCTTTCTTT
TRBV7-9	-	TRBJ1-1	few	CASSPGLSNTEAFF	TGTGCCAGCAGTCCGGGGTTATCGAACACTGAAGCTTTCTTT
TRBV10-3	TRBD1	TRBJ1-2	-	CAIQTAGQGNYGYTF	TGTGCCATCCAAACCGCGGGACAGGGAAACTATGGCTACACCTTC
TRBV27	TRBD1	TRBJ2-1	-	CASSFDRGGNEQFF	TGTGCCAGCAGTTTCGACAGGGGGGGTAATGAGCAGTTCTTC
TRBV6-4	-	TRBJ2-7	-	CASQIAVAGIYEQYF	TGTGCCAGCCAAATCGCGGTGGCAGGGATCTACGAGCAGTACTTC
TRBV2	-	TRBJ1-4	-	CASSQGTAEKLFF	TGTGCCAGCAGCCAGGGGACGGCTGAAAAACTGTTTTTT
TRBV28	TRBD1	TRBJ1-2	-	CASSFSPGTGYYGYTF	TGTGCCAGCAGTTTCAGTCCCGGGACAGGGTACTATGGCTACACCTTC
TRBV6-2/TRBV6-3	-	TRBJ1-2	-	CASSYSEGDRDLNYGYTF	TGTGCCAGCAGTTACTCGGAGGGTGACAGAGACCTTAACTATGGCTACACCTTC
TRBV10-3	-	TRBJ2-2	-	CAISGGNTGELFF	TGTGCCATCAGTGGCGGAAATACCGGGGAGCTGTTTTTT
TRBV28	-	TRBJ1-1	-	CASRPLGGNTEAFF	TGTGCCAGCAGACCCCTAGGCGGAAACACTGAAGCTTTCTTT
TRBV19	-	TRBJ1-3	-	CTSSVTGLSGNTIYF	TGTACCAGTAGTGTGACAGGACTCTCTGGAAACACCATATATTTT
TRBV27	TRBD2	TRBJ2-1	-	CASSSPPSGVYNEQFF	TGTGCCAGCAGTTCCCCCCCTAGCGGGGTCTACAATGAGCAGTTCTTC
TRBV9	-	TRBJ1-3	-	CASSTSGTSGNTIYF	TGTGCCAGCAGCACTTCAGGGACATCTGGAAACACCATATATTTT
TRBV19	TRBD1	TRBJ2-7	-	CASSMGRQGAHLYEQYF	TGTGCCAGTAGTATGGGTCGACAGGGGGCCCACCTCTACGAGCAGTACTTC
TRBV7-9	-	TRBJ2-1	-	CASSLPILTGYNEQFF	TGTGCCAGCAGCTTACCGATATTGACAGGATACAATGAGCAGTTCTTC
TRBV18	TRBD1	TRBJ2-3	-	CASSPTAGQGAGDTQYF	TGTGCCAGCTCACCAACCGCGGGACAGGGGGCAGGGGATACGCAGTATTTT
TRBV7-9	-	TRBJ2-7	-	CAIGQSSYEQYF	TGTGCCATAGGACAGAGCTCCTACGAGCAGTACTTC
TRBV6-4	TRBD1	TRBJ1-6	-	CASSRDRVYNSPLHF	TGTGCCAGCAGTCGGGACAGGGTCTATAATTCACCCCTCCACTTT
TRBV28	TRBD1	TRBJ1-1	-	CASSLDGGGWTEAFF	TGTGCCAGCAGTTTAGATGGAGGGGGCTGGACTGAAGCTTTCTTT
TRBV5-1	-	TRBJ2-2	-	CASSLVAGVRTGELFF	TGCGCCAGCAGCTTGGTGGCAGGGGTACGAACCGGGGAGCTGTTTTTT